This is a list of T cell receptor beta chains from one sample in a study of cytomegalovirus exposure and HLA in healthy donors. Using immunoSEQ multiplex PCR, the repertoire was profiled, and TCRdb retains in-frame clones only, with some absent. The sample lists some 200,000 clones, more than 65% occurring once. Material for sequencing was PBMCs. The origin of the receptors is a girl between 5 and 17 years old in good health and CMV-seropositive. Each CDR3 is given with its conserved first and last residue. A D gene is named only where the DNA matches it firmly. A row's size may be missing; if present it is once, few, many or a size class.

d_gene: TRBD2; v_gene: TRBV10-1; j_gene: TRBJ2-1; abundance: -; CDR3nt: TGCGCCAGCAGTAGCGGGGGGGGGTACAATGAGCAGTTCTTC; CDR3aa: CASSSGGGYNEQFF
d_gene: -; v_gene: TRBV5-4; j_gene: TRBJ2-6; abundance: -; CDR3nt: TGTGCCAGCAGCTTGGGGGGAGGTCCATCTGGGGCCAACGTCCTGACTTTC; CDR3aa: CASSLGGGPSGANVLTF
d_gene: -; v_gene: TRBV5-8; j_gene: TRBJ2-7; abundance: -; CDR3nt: TGTGCCAGCCTGTACAGGTCGGACTCCTACGAGCAGTACTTC; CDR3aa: CASLYRSDSYEQYF
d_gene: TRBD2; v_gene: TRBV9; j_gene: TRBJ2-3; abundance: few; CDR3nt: TGTGCCAGCAGCGTAGGGCCTAGCGGGGGCCAGGATACGCAGTATTTT; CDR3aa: CASSVGPSGGQDTQYF
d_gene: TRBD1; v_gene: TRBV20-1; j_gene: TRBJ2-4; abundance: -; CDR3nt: TGCAGTGCCACACAGGGGGCCATTCAGTACTTC; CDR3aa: CSATQGAIQYF
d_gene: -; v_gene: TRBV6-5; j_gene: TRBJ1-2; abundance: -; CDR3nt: TGTGCCAGCAGTTATGCGGCGGCGGGCTACACCTTC; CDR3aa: CASSYAAAGYTF
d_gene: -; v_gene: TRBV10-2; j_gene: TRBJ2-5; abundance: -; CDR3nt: TGCGCCAGCAGTGAGTCGAGCACGGGCCAAGAGACCCAGTACTTC; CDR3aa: CASSESSTGQETQYF
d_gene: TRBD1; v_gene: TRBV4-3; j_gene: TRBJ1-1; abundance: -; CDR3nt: TGCGCCAGCAGCCACCGGGACAGCCCGAACACTGAAGCTTTCTTT; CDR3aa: CASSHRDSPNTEAFF
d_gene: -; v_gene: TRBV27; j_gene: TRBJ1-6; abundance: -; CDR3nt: TGTGCCAGCAGGGGAAGCTTGGGGGCGCTCCGGAATTCACCCCTCCACTTT; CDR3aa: CASRGSLGALRNSPLHF
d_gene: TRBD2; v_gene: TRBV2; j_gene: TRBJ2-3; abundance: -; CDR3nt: TGTGCCAGCACCCTCAGCGGGGCCACAGATACGCAGTATTTT; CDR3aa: CASTLSGATDTQYF
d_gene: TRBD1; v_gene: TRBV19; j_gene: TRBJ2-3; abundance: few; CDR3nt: TGTGCCAGCGTGGACAGGGCGGGCACAGATACGCAGTATTTT; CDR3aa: CASVDRAGTDTQYF
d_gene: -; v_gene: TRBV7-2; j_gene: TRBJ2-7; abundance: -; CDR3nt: TGTGCCAGCAGCTTAGATATACAGGAGCAGTACTTC; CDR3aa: CASSLDIQEQYF
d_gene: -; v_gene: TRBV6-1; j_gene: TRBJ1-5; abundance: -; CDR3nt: TGTGCCAGCAGTGAAGAAGGGGGAAATCAGCCCCAGCATTTT; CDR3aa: CASSEEGGNQPQHF
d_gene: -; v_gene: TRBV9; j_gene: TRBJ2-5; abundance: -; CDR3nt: TGTGCCAGCAGCGTTGGGGGAGGTCTTGAGACCCAGTACTTC; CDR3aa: CASSVGGGLETQYF
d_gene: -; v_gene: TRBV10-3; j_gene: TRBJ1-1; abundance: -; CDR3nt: TGTGCCATCAGTGGGACAGCCATGAACACTGAAGCTTTCTTT; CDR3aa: CAISGTAMNTEAFF
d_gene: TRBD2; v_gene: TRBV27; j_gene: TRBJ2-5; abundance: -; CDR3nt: TGTGCCAGCAGTTGGGGCGGGGGGTCTCAAGAGACCCAGTACTTC; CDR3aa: CASSWGGGSQETQYF
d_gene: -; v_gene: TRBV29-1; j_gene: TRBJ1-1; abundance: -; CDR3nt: TGCAGCGTTGAACGGGTGAACACTGAAGCTTTCTTT; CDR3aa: CSVERVNTEAFF
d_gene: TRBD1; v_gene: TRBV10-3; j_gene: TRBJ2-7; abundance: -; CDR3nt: TGTGCCATCAGTGAGTTGACAGGGGGTGAGCAGTACTTC; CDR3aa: CAISELTGGEQYF
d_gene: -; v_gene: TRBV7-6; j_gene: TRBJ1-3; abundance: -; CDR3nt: TGTGCCAGCAGCTTACCCGGCGTGGGGAGAGATGGAAACACCATATATTTT; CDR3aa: CASSLPGVGRDGNTIYF
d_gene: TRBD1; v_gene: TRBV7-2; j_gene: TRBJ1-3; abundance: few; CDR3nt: TGTGCCAGCAGCTTAAGTAAATGGACAGGGTCTGGAAACACCATATATTTT; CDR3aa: CASSLSKWTGSGNTIYF
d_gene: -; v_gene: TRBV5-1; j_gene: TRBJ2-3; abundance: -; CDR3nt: TGCGCCAGCAGCTTGGAAGAGGAGGAGGGAGATACGCAGTATTTT; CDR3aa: CASSLEEEEGDTQYF
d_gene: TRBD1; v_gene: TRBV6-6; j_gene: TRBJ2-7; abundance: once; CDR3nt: TGTGCCAGCAGGCCCCCGGGACAGGGGTCCCACGAGCAGTACTTC; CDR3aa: CASRPPGQGSHEQYF
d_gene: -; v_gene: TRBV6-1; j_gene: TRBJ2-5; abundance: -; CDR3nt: TGTGCCAGCAAAGGGGTCAGACAAGAGACCCAGTACTTC; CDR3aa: CASKGVRQETQYF
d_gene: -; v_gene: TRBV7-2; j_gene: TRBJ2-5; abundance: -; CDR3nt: TGTGCCAGCAGCCTCGGTGGACTCGCGGAGACCCAGTACTTC; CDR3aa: CASSLGGLAETQYF
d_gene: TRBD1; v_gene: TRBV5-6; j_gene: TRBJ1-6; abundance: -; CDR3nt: TGTGCCAGCAGCTTGGTACAGGGGAACGATTCACCCCTCCACTTT; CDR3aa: CASSLVQGNDSPLHF
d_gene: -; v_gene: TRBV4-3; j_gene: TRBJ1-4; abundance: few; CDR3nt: TGCGCCAGCAGCCAAAGCCGGGTACCAAGAGGTGAAAAACTGTTTTTT; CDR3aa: CASSQSRVPRGEKLFF
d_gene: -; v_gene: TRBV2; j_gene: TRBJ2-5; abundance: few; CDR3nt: TGTGCCAGCAGTCGTCGACTAGGCGGCCGCTCGGGACAAGAGACCCAGTACTTC; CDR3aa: CASSRRLGGRSGQETQYF
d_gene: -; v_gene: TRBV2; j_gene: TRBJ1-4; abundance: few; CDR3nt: TGTGCCAGCAGCTACAGGTCAACTAATGAAAAACTGTTTTTT; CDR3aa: CASSYRSTNEKLFF
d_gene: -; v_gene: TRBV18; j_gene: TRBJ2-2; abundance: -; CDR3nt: TGTGCCAGCTCACCCGGGAATGCCGGGGAGCTGTTTTTT; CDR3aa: CASSPGNAGELFF
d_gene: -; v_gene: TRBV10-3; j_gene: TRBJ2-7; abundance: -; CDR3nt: TGTGCCATCAGTGAATCGGCCTACGAGCAGTACTTC; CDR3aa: CAISESAYEQYF
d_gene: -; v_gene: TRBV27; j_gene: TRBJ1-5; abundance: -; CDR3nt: TGTGCCAGCAAAGGCGGGTTGGGGGGGCCTAGCAATCAGCCCCAGCATTTT; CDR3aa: CASKGGLGGPSNQPQHF
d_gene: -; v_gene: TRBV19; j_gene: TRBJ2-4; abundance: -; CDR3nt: TGTGCCAGTAGCACGGGAGCCAAAAACATTCAGTACTTC; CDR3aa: CASSTGAKNIQYF
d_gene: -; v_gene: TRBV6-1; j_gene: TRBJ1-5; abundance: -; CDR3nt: TGTGCCAGCAGTGAAGGGCAGTCGAGCAATCAGCCCCAGCATTTT; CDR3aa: CASSEGQSSNQPQHF
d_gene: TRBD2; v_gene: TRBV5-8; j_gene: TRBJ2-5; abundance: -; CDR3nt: TGTGCCAGCAGCAGGCGCGGGGGGGTAGAGACCCAGTACTTC; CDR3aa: CASSRRGGVETQYF
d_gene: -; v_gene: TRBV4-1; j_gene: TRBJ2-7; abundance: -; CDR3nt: TGCGCCAGCAGCCACGCCGGGACTTACGTCAATTACGAGCAGTACTTC; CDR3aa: CASSHAGTYVNYEQYF
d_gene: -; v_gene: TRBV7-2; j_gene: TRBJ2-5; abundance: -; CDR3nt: TGTGCCAGCAGCTTAGTGGGCCAGACCCAGTACTTC; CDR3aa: CASSLVGQTQYF
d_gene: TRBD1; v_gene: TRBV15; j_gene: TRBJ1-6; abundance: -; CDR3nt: TGTGCCACCAGCAGTGGGGACAGGGAAAATTCACCCCTCCACTTT; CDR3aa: CATSSGDRENSPLHF
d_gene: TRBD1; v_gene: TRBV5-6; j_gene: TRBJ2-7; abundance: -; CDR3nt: TGTGCCAGCAGCCCGGGACAGGGACCTAACTACGAGCAGTACTTC; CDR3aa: CASSPGQGPNYEQYF
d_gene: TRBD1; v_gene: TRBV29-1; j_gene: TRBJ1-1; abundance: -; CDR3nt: TGCAGCGCCACTGCAGACAGGGTTGAAGCTTTCTTT; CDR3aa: CSATADRVEAFF
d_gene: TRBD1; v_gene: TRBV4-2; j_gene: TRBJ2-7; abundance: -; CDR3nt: TGTGCCAGCAGCCAAGAGGCTGCAGGGGGCGGATACGAGCAGTACTTC; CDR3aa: CASSQEAAGGGYEQYF
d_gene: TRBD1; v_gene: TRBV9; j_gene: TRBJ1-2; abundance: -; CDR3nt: TGTGCCAGCAGCGAGCTAGCCGGGACAGGTGACGGCTACACCTTC; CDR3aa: CASSELAGTGDGYTF
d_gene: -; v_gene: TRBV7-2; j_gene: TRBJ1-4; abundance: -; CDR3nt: TGTGCCAGCACCCTAGGAGAGGGAGAACTGTTTTTT; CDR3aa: CASTLGEGELFF
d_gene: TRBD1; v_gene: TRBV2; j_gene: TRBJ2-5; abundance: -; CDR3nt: TGTGCCAGCAGTGAGCGCGGACAGGGGATGGAGACCCAGTACTTC; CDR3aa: CASSERGQGMETQYF